The 20 T cell receptor beta chains in this list originate from one sample, sequenced in a study of cytomegalovirus exposure and HLA in healthy donors. Sequenced by immunoSEQ multiplex PCR; TCRdb stores in-frame clones only, minus some. In the table there are about 240,000 clones, approximately 86% of which are singletons. The sample consisted of PBMCs. Every receptor here comes from a woman younger than 45 in good health and CMV-seropositive.

This chain links TRBV6-1 with TRBJ1-5; no firm D call. The CDR3 consists of 13 residues. Germline V gives CDR1 MNHNS, CDR2 SASEGT. Trimming took 4 bases from V and 3 from J, leaving 7 bases between them. The CDR3 sequence is CASSVHYNQPQHF. The CDR3 nucleotides are TGTGCCAGCAGTGTACATTACAATCAGCCCCAGCATTTT.

This chain links TRBV13 with TRBJ1-2, with 10 bases that match TRBD1. The CDR3 runs to 13 residues. V lost 8 bases and J lost 8; bases outside the gene matches: 8. The V gene's germline CDR1 is PRHDT and CDR2 FYEKMQ (reference sequence). This chain's CDR3 is CASGEDRGKGYTF. For the CDR3, the DNA is TGTGCCAGCGGGGAGGACAGGGGGAAAGGCTACACCTTC.

This clone was recorded only once. The chain uses TRBV7-9 and TRBJ2-7; tentative D call: TRBD1 (5 bases). The CDR3 runs 14 residues. The V and J ends lost 3 bases and 5 bases respectively, with 14 bases between them. Germline lookup yields CDR1 SEHNR and CDR2 FQNEAQ (reference sequence). CDR3 region: CASSFIQGINEQYF. The CDR3 DNA sequence: TGTGCCAGCAGCTTCATCCAGGGTATTAACGAGCAGTACTTC. Filled out from reference TRBV7-9 and TRBJ2-7, the complete variable domain reads DTGVSQNPRHKITKRGQNVTFRCDPISEHNRLYWYRQTLGQGPEFLTYFQNEAQLEKSRLLSDRFSAERPKGSFSTLEIQRTEQGDSAMYLCASSFIQGINEQYFGPGTRLTVT.

J is TRBJ2-1 and V is TRBV7-9; TRBD2 is a possible D gene (6 bases). CDR1 is SEHNR and CDR2 is FQNEAQ in the germline V gene (reference sequence). The germline V and J ends were trimmed by 8 bases and 1 base, with 9 bases remaining between them. This CDR3 has 13 amino acids. CDR3 region: CASASGSYNEQFF. The CDR3 bases are TGTGCCAGCGCAAGCGGGTCCTACAATGAGCAGTTCTTC.

The genes are TRBV6-5 and TRBJ1-1; no clear D. V was cut by 4 bases and J by 0 bases, with 6 bases left in between. This CDR3 has 13 residues. Germline V gene lookup returns CDR1 MNHEY and CDR2 SVGAGI. CDR3 residues: CASSLILNTEAFF. In DNA, the CDR3 is TGTGCCAGCAGTTTAATCCTGAACACTGAAGCTTTCTTT.

The gene calls are TRBV6-1 and TRBJ2-7, with TRBD1 matching over 11 bases. This CDR3 spans 14 amino acids. Looked up from germline, CDR1 is MNHNS and CDR2 is SASEGT. Trimming at V came to 5 bases and at J to 2 bases, leaving 2 bases not matched to a gene. CDR3 coding DNA: TGTGCCAGCAGTAGGGACAGGGGGACCTACGAGCAGTACTTC. It translates to CASSRDRGTYEQYF.

This clone is a singleton in its sample. The chain has TRBV29-1 and TRBJ2-2; TRBD2 agrees at 13 bases. Germline V gene sequence: CDR1 SQVTM, CDR2 ANQGSEA. The length of the CDR3 is 16 residues. J gave up 8 bases and V 6 bases, and 12 bases lay outside the gene matches. The CDR3 DNA reads TGCAGCGTCGCCGGACTAGCGGGAGTCAGAGGTGGGGAGCTGTTTTTT. It codes for CSVAGLAGVRGGELFF.

CDR3 amino acids: CASSHDREDQPQHF. The CDR3 bases are TGTGCCAGCAGCCATGACAGGGAGGATCAGCCCCAGCATTTT. The chain uses TRBV28 and TRBJ1-5; TRBD1 aligns across 7 bases. The germline CDR1 and CDR2 sequences are MDHEN and SYDVKM. Trimming took 6 bases from V and 5 from J; bases not matched to a gene: 7. This CDR3 spans 14 amino acids.

The J gene is TRBJ2-3, the V gene TRBV5-1; tentative D call: TRBD2 (6 bases). Looked up from germline, CDR1 is SGHRS and CDR2 is YFSETQ. The germline V and J ends were trimmed by 0 bases and 5 bases, with 13 bases remaining between them. The CDR3 consists of 15 residues. CDR3 DNA sequence: TGCGCCAGCAGCTTGGACAATTGGGGGGAAGATACGCAGTATTTT. This sequence encodes CASSLDNWGEDTQYF.

The chain couples TRBV27 to TRBJ2-1; perhaps TRBD2 as D (5 bases). V was clipped by 0 bases and J by 2 bases, with 8 bases between them. The CDR3 runs to 15 residues. Germline V gives CDR1 MNHEY, CDR2 SMNVEV (reference sequence). The CDR3 loop is CASSLSPGTYNEQFF. The CDR3 DNA reads as TGTGCCAGCAGTTTATCCCCCGGGACCTACAATGAGCAGTTCTTC.

V is TRBV11-3 and J is TRBJ2-7; 10 nucleotides line up with TRBD2. The V segment lost 5 bases and the J segment 6 bases; nucleotides outside the gene matches: 10. This CDR3 has 15 residues. Germline V lookup: CDR1 SGHNT, CDR2 YENEEA. The CDR3 DNA sequence: TGTGCCAGCAGCAACAGACTAGCGGGCCCTCCCGAGCAGTACTTC. Protein product: CASSNRLAGPPEQYF.

V usage is TRBV7-2 and J usage is TRBJ2-7, with TRBD1 as a possible D gene (5 bases). Looked up from germline, CDR1 is SGHTA and CDR2 is FQGNSA. The CDR3 runs to 13 residues. V was clipped by 4 bases and J by 0 bases, with 7 bases between them. The CDR3 sequence: CASSYDSSYEQYF. The CDR3, as DNA: TGTGCCAGCAGCTACGACAGCTCCTACGAGCAGTACTTC.

The chain is built from TRBV2 and TRBJ2-1; the D gene is possibly TRBD2 (6 bases). The CDR3 loop spans 14 amino acids. Trimming cost V 8 bases and J 4 bases, with 15 bases left between them. Per germline, CDR1 SNHLY and CDR2 FYNNEI. CDR3 in DNA: TGTGCCAGCCACGCGGGGAAACAGTACAATGAGCAGTTCTTC. Translating it yields CASHAGKQYNEQFF.

The chain has TRBV19 and TRBJ2-7, with 9 bases matching TRBD2. With 2 bases clipped from V and 5 bases from J, the junction kept 7 bases outside the gene matches. This CDR3 has 15 residues. From germline, CDR1 is LNHDA and CDR2 SQIVND (reference sequence). CDR3 in DNA: TGTGCCAGTAGTATACTCAAGGGCGGGAGGGACGAGCAGTACTTC. This gives the protein CASSILKGGRDEQYF.

In its sample, this clone was seen a few times. The J gene is TRBJ2-1, the V gene TRBV7-9; 7 bases fit TRBD2. Germline CDR1 and CDR2: SEHNR and FQNEAQ (reference sequence). The CDR3 spans 15 residues. V trimming: 4 bases; J trimming: 0 bases; junction bases outside the gene matches: 3. The CDR3 protein is CASSSRDYSYNEQFF. CDR3 bases: TGTGCCAGCAGCTCCCGGGACTACTCCTACAATGAGCAGTTCTTC.

The chain recombines TRBV5-1 with TRBJ1-1; 7 positions match TRBD1. This CDR3 has 16 residues. CDR1 is SGHRS and CDR2 is YFSETQ in the germline V gene. Losses at the gene ends were 3 bases for V and 5 bases for J; bases not matched to a gene: 13. CDR3 sequence (DNA): TGCGCCAGCAGCTCAGACCTGGACAGGTCCAGTACTGAAGCTTTCTTT. It translates to CASSSDLDRSSTEAFF.

V is TRBV19 and J is TRBJ1-5, with D tentatively TRBD1 (5 bases). The germline gives CDR1 LNHDA, CDR2 SQIVND (reference sequence). V was clipped by 5 bases and J by 4 bases, with 9 bases between them. The CDR3 loop spans 13 amino acids. The CDR3 region has the DNA TGTGCCAGTAGTTCCCGGGGGAATCAGCCCCAGCATTTT. It specifies CASSSRGNQPQHF.

CDR3 loop: CASDNGGRETQYF. The CDR3 coding sequence is TGTGCCAGCGATAACGGAGGTCGGGAGACCCAGTACTTC. The chain recombines TRBV6-5 with TRBJ2-5; D is perhaps TRBD2 (5 bases). Trimming shortened V by 8 bases and J by 5 bases, and 15 bases separated the two germline ends. The CDR3 has 13 residues. Germline-derived CDR1 and CDR2 are MNHEY and SVGAGI.

The chain employs TRBV19 and TRBJ2-3; D is possibly TRBD2 (5 bases). Germline CDR1 is LNHDA and CDR2 is SQIVND (reference sequence). This CDR3 spans 15 amino acids. V was trimmed by 1 base and J by 0 bases, leaving 8 bases between them. The CDR3 nucleotides are TGTGCCAGTAGTATAGTAGGCGGGAGCACAGATACGCAGTATTTT. This sequence encodes CASSIVGGSTDTQYF.

V gene TRBV5-1 combines with J gene TRBJ2-1, with 8 bases matching TRBD2. This CDR3 comprises 15 residues. V gave up 3 bases and J gave up 9 bases; unmatched junction bases: 11. Looked up from germline, CDR1 is SGHRS and CDR2 is YFSETQ. As DNA, the CDR3 is TGCGCCAGCAGCTCCTTCAGCGGGAGTAACGGTGAGCAGTTCTTC. Translation: CASSSFSGSNGEQFF.